Listed here are 20 T cell receptor beta chains from one sample, sequenced in a study. TCRdb itself ran the 5' RACE reads through MiXCR, one entry per CDR3 protein. The sample contains over 30,000 distinct CDR3 sequences, 26% of which appear only once. Sequencing was performed on naive CD4+ T cells sorted from a lymph node. Subset of the sample: naive CD4+ T cells, CD4+CD45RA+CD25-. All receptors derive from a female donor with breast cancer.

This clonotype came up many times. This sequence joins TRBV7-8 and TRBJ2-2; TRBD2 matches 11 bases. The length of the CDR3 is 16 residues. The V gene's germline CDR1 is SGHVS and CDR2 FQNEAQ. V shed 4 bases, J shed 5 bases, and the junction held 6 bases outside the gene matches. The CDR3 DNA reads as TGTGCCAGCAGCTCTACTAGCGGGAGCAGGACCGGGGAGCTGTTTTTT. It translates to CASSSTSGSRTGELFF.

This sequence joins TRBV29-1 and TRBJ2-1; 8 positions agree with TRBD2. Germline CDR1 SQVTM, CDR2 ANQGSEA. Trimming took 5 bases from V and 2 from J; bases not matched to a gene: 2. This CDR3 has 13 residues. The CDR3 bases are TGCAGCGTTACGACTAGCGCCTACAATGAGCAGTTCTTC. It yields the protein CSVTTSAYNEQFF.

This clonotype has more than one count but fewer than ten. The chain couples TRBV6-2 or TRBV6-3 to TRBJ1-1, with TRBD1 as a possible D gene (5 bases). The V end lost 2 bases, the J end lost 7 bases, and 11 bases lay between the germline ends. Per germline, CDR1 MNHEY and CDR2 SVGEGT. The length of the CDR3 is 13 residues. The CDR3 reads CASSYGWGIEAFF. The CDR3 nucleotides read TGTGCCAGCAGTTACGGATGGGGGATTGAAGCTTTCTTT.

The CDR3 here is CASSASGTADSYEQYF. CDR3 coding DNA: TGTGCCAGCAGCGCATCCGGGACAGCTGACTCCTACGAGCAGTACTTC. The rearrangement uses TRBV9 and TRBJ2-7, with 7 bases that match TRBD1. The germline V gene encodes CDR1 SGDLS and CDR2 YYNGEE. J gave up 0 bases and V 3 bases, and 9 bases lay outside the gene matches. The CDR3 has 16 residues.

This clonotype has just a few counts. The chain recombines TRBV9 with TRBJ2-1; 10 bases match TRBD2. The J segment lost 3 bases and the V segment lost 3 bases, leaving 6 bases of the junction unmatched. The germline V gene has CDR1 SGDLS and CDR2 YYNGEE. CDR3 length: 16 residues. The chain's CDR3 is CASSDPSGSVYNEQFF. In nucleotides, the CDR3 is TGTGCCAGCAGCGACCCTAGCGGGAGTGTCTACAATGAGCAGTTCTTC.

This CDR3 reads CSARDQRTGGNEAFF. DNA for the CDR3: TGCAGTGCTAGAGATCAGAGGACGGGGGGAAATGAAGCTTTCTTT. The chain joins TRBV20-1 to TRBJ1-1, with D tentatively TRBD1 (5 bases). Germline V gene sequence: CDR1 DFQATT, CDR2 SNEGSKA (reference sequence). Trimming pared 0 bases from V and 7 bases from J, leaving 18 bases between. The length of the CDR3 is 15 residues.

Sample share makes this clonotype medium-sized. V usage is TRBV5-1 and J usage is TRBJ2-3, with D uncertain. V lost 0 bases, J lost 4 bases, and 3 bases lay in between. The length of the CDR3 is 12 residues. Germline CDR1 and CDR2: SGHRS and YFSETQ. DNA for the CDR3: TGCGCCAGCAGCTTGGGGGCAGATACGCAGTATTTT. Residues: CASSLGADTQYF.

This clonotype has only one observation. This sequence joins TRBV27 and TRBJ2-1; no reliable D call. This CDR3 is 15 amino acids long. The V and J ends lost 5 bases and 2 bases respectively, with 13 bases between them. Germline loops: CDR1 MNHEY, CDR2 SMNVEV (reference sequence). The CDR3 DNA sequence: TGTGCCAGCAGTCTCCTGTTAGGACCCTACAATGAGCAGTTCTTC. Protein product: CASSLLLGPYNEQFF.

This clonotype came up many times. The CDR3 DNA reads as TGCGCCAGCAGCTGGCAGGGCGGGAGGCCACTAATCGCCTACGAGCAGTACTTC. It specifies CASSWQGGRPLIAYEQYF. The V gene is TRBV4-1, the J gene TRBJ2-7, with 8 bases matching TRBD2. The CDR3 extends over 18 amino acids. From germline, CDR1 is MGHRA and CDR2 YSYEKL. The V gene end was trimmed by 5 bases and the J gene end by 2 bases; junction bases not matched to a gene: 17.

This chain connects TRBV4-1 to TRBJ2-7, with 9 bases aligning to TRBD1. Germline CDR1 reads MGHRA; CDR2 reads YSYEKL. The V segment lost 0 bases and the J segment 3 bases; nucleotides outside the gene matches: 6. The CDR3 length is 16 residues. The CDR3 loop is CASSQESGQGSYEQYF. In nucleotides, the CDR3 is TGCGCCAGCAGCCAAGAGTCAGGACAGGGGAGCTACGAGCAGTACTTC.

In this sample, this clonotype turned up a few times. V and J are TRBV7-2 and TRBJ2-5; D remains unclear. Trimming cost V 0 bases and J 0 bases, with 8 bases left between them. The CDR3 sequence is 15 residues long. The germline V gene encodes CDR1 SGHTA and CDR2 FQGNSA. The CDR3: CASSLAVGNQETQYF. DNA of the CDR3: TGTGCCAGCAGCTTAGCTGTAGGAAACCAAGAGACCCAGTACTTC.

This clonotype was counted a few times. The V and J genes are TRBV30 and TRBJ1-2; D possibly corresponds to TRBD1 (5 bases). Trimming took off 1 base at V and 7 bases at J, with 19 bases between the two ends. The CDR3 extends over 15 amino acids. Looked up from germline, CDR1 is GTSNPN and CDR2 is SVGIG (reference sequence). The CDR3 region has the DNA TGTGCCTGGAGTGGGTCGCACGGGACGTCGGGTGGCTACACCTTC. Its protein is CAWSGSHGTSGGYTF. The complete variable domain, with remaining parts taken from reference TRBV30 and TRBJ1-2, reads SQTIHQWPATLVQPVGSPLSLECTVEGTSNPNLYWYRQAAGRGLQLLFYSVGIGQISSEVPQNLSASRPQDRQFILSSKKLLLSDSGFYLCAWSGSHGTSGGYTFGSGTRLTVV.

The table lists this clonotype with a count of one. The chain employs TRBV7-9 and TRBJ2-5, with 14 positions matching TRBD2. Germline V gene data show CDR1 as SEHNR and CDR2 as FQNEAQ (reference sequence). The CDR3 contains 16 residues. V shed 5 bases, J shed 4 bases, and the junction held 6 bases outside the gene matches. The DNA of the CDR3 is TGTGCCAGCAGCCCGGGGACTAGCGGGAGCCGAGAGACCCAGTACTTC. This translates into CASSPGTSGSRETQYF.

The J gene is TRBJ2-1, the V gene TRBV29-1; tentative D call: TRBD1 (6 bases). The CDR3 is 12 amino acids. Germline assignment: CDR1 SQVTM and CDR2 ANQGSEA. Deletions cut 4 bases from V and 5 bases from J, with 9 bases between. The CDR3 reads CSVGDTHNEQFF. DNA of the CDR3: TGCAGCGTTGGGGACACCCACAATGAGCAGTTCTTC.

In this sample, this clonotype turned up a few times. The V call is TRBV4-1, the J call TRBJ1-1, with 8 bases identical to TRBD1. J lost 5 bases, V lost 4 bases, and 9 bases had no gene match. The CDR3 sequence is 15 residues long. Germline V lookup: CDR1 MGHRA, CDR2 YSYEKL. CDR3 region: CASSLSQGAGTEAFF. The DNA for the CDR3 is TGCGCCAGCAGCCTCAGTCAGGGGGCTGGAACTGAAGCTTTCTTT.

The V call is TRBV9, the J call TRBJ2-1, with D uncertain. The CDR3 has 13 amino acids. V was cut by 2 bases and J by 0 bases, with 3 bases left in between. The germline V gene encodes CDR1 SGDLS and CDR2 YYNGEE. CDR3 in amino acids: CASSVGSYNEQFF. CDR3 nucleotide sequence: TGTGCCAGCAGCGTCGGCTCCTACAATGAGCAGTTCTTC.

The chain employs TRBV7-6 and TRBJ2-3, with no clear D. The germline gives CDR1 SGHVS, CDR2 FNYEAQ. Trimming cost V 0 bases and J 1 base, with 14 bases left between them. The CDR3 is 17 amino acids. The CDR3 nucleotides are TGTGCCAGCAGCTTAGCAATGGTTTCGGTGGGCACAGATACGCAGTATTTT. Its translation is CASSLAMVSVGTDTQYF. The full variable domain, in which reference TRBV7-6 and TRBJ2-3 provide the parts outside the CDR3, is GAGVSQSPRYKVTKRGQDVALRCDPISGHVSLYWYRQALGQGPEFLTYFNYEAQQDKSGLPNDRFSAERPEGSISTLTIQRTEQRDSAMYRCASSLAMVSVGTDTQYFGPGTRLTVL.

The CDR3 sequence is CASSEKSGEQFF. As DNA, the CDR3 is TGTGCCAGCAGCGAAAAATCGGGTGAGCAGTTCTTC. This chain joins TRBV5-4 and TRBJ2-1, with D unclear. V was trimmed by 4 bases and J by 9 bases, leaving 11 bases between them. Looked up from germline, CDR1 is SGHNT and CDR2 is YYREEE (reference sequence). This CDR3 is 12 amino acids long.

This clonotype has more than one count but fewer than ten. The chain joins TRBV6-2 or TRBV6-3 to TRBJ2-1; D remains ambiguous. The CDR3 runs to 12 residues. Trimming stripped 2 bases from V and 7 bases from J, with 6 bases between. Looked up from germline, CDR1 is MNHEY and CDR2 is SVGEGT. The CDR3 nucleotides are TGTGCCAGCAGTTACGTTTGGAATGAGCAGTTCTTC. Translation gives CASSYVWNEQFF.

This sequence joins TRBV5-1 and TRBJ2-3, with TRBD2 matching over 14 bases. The CDR3 spans 16 residues. Germline CDR1 is SGHRS and CDR2 is YFSETQ. The V gene end was trimmed by 4 bases and the J gene end by 4 bases; junction bases not matched to a gene: 5. The CDR3 region has the DNA TGCGCCAGCAGCCCCGGGACTAGCGGGGGTGCAGATACGCAGTATTTT. This translates into CASSPGTSGGADTQYF.